A single sample is the source of the 6 T cell receptor beta chains below, sequenced in a study of T cell responses to AZD1222 COVID-19 vaccine. The method was immunoSEQ multiplex PCR; TCRdb's version includes in-frame clones alone and lacks a portion of them. The repertoire consists of around 80,000 clones, with around 86% occurring once and the leading ten covering approximately 9%. The specimen was peripheral blood, collected on day 0 of AZD1222 vaccination. The receptors come from an adult in good health.

The chain carries TRBV19 and TRBJ2-1; 12 bases align to TRBD2. V lost 3 bases and J lost 9; bases outside the gene matches: 6. The length of the CDR3 is 15 residues. Germline CDR1 reads LNHDA; CDR2 reads SQIVND (reference sequence). The CDR3 sequence: CASSILASGGAEQFF. Here the CDR3 DNA reads TGTGCCAGTAGTATTTTAGCTAGCGGGGGGGCTGAGCAGTTCTTC.

The DNA for the CDR3 is TGCGCCAGCAGCCAAGATGGGGGACGGGAATACGGCTACACCTTC. It encodes CASSQDGGREYGYTF. V and J are TRBV4-1 and TRBJ1-2; a weak D match, TRBD1 (5 bases). CDR3 length: 15 residues. V was clipped by 0 bases and J by 8 bases, with 16 bases between them. Germline V CDR1 and CDR2: MGHRA, YSYEKL.

In its sample, this clone was seen once. As DNA, the CDR3 is TGTGCCAGCAGCTCCCTCCCGAACACTGAAGCTTTCTTT. This translates into CASSSLPNTEAFF. J is TRBJ1-1 and V is TRBV7-3; D gene uncertain. Between the trimmed V and J ends, which lost 4 bases and 1 base, there was a span of 7 bases. The CDR3 runs 13 residues. Germline lookup yields CDR1 SGHTA and CDR2 FQGTGA.

The genes are TRBV5-1 and TRBJ2-1, with D perhaps TRBD2 (5 bases). Between the trimmed V and J ends, which lost 7 bases and 6 bases, there was a span of 17 bases. The CDR3 is 14 amino acids. Per the germline V gene, CDR1 is SGHRS and CDR2 is YFSETQ. For the CDR3, the DNA is TGCGCCAGCGGTGAGCGGACGGATCCCAATGAGCAGTTCTTC. Translation: CASGERTDPNEQFF.

The chain uses TRBV5-1 and TRBJ1-3; no firm D call. The V gene lost 4 bases and the J gene lost 2 bases, with 22 bases spanning the gap. Looked up from germline, CDR1 is SGHRS and CDR2 is YFSETQ. The CDR3 contains 18 residues. CDR3 amino acids: CASSLFSPSKSTGNTIYF. CDR3 nucleotide sequence: TGCGCCAGCAGCCTGTTCTCCCCCAGTAAATCTACTGGAAACACCATATATTTT.

This chain links TRBV30 with TRBJ2-1, with 8 bases fitting TRBD2. Per germline, CDR1 GTSNPN and CDR2 SVGIG (reference sequence). Unmatched junction bases numbered 7, after V lost 2 bases and J lost 7 bases. This CDR3 has 14 amino acids. This CDR3 reads CAWSSGGGQNEQFF. DNA of the CDR3: TGTGCCTGGAGTTCGGGCGGGGGGCAAAATGAGCAGTTCTTC.